The clone carrying this TCR beta chain was counted between two and nine times. Using its own MiXCR run on the 5' RACE reads, TCRdb lists one record per CDR3 protein. The sample holds just over 500,000 distinct CDR3 sequences, about 20% seen once. These data originate in a study of identical twins. The CDR3 extends over 14 amino acids. The germline CDR1 and CDR2 sequences are LGHDT and YNNKEL (reference sequence). V gave up 4 bases and J gave up 3 bases; unmatched junction bases: 4. These same data were also listed under a study on T cells expressing NK-cell markers.

Sequences were obtained from CD4+ T cells sorted from blood. The receptor's source is a woman younger than 30 in good health. This chain links TRBV3-1 with TRBJ2-7; 9 positions match TRBD1. CDR3 protein: CASSRGTGNYEQYF. The CDR3 bases are TGTGCCAGCAGCCGGGGGACAGGGAACTACGAGCAGTACTTC.